A selection of T cell receptor beta chains follows, all from one sample in a study of blood T cells in healthy people across ages. One entry per CDR3 protein, called by TCRdb with MiXCR from the 5' RACE reads. The sample contains more than 500,000 distinct CDR3 sequences, about 29% of which appear only once. These records were also assigned to another study, of T cells of mothers and their children.

Sequencing input: blood. The receptors stem from a boy aged 2 to 10 in good health. CDR3s include the opening cysteine and the closing phenylalanine or tryptophan. Fields, in order: D gene, clone size, J gene, V gene, CDR3 DNA, CDR3 protein. A D gene is named only where the DNA matches it firmly. Clone size is shown for a subset of rows, as once, few, many or a class of expanded clone.

d_call: TRBD2; clone_size: .; j_call: TRBJ2-3; v_call: TRBV7-9; cdr3_nt: TGTGCCAGCAGCTTCGCTAGCGGAAGCACAGATACGCAGTATTTT; cdr3_aa: CASSFASGSTDTQYF
d_call: .; clone_size: .; j_call: TRBJ2-7; v_call: TRBV3-1; cdr3_nt: TGTGCCAGCAGCCAAGAGTGGGGGATTCTGTACGAGCAGTACTTC; cdr3_aa: CASSQEWGILYEQYF
d_call: .; clone_size: .; j_call: TRBJ2-3; v_call: TRBV7-2; cdr3_nt: TGTGCCAGCAGCCCCCAGGAAGCAGATACGCAGTATTTT; cdr3_aa: CASSPQEADTQYF
d_call: .; clone_size: .; j_call: TRBJ2-4; v_call: TRBV9; cdr3_nt: TGTGCCAGCAGCGTAGAGGCGGCCCCGAACATTCAGTACTTC; cdr3_aa: CASSVEAAPNIQYF
d_call: .; clone_size: .; j_call: TRBJ1-6; v_call: TRBV4-3; cdr3_nt: TGCGCCAGCTCCCCCAGATGGGAATGGAATTCACCCCTCCACTTT; cdr3_aa: CASSPRWEWNSPLHF
d_call: TRBD2; clone_size: few; j_call: TRBJ2-3; v_call: TRBV9; cdr3_nt: TGTGCCAGCAGCGTATACGGGGGGGTGGGCACAGATACGCAGTATTTT; cdr3_aa: CASSVYGGVGTDTQYF
d_call: .; clone_size: .; j_call: TRBJ2-6; v_call: TRBV5-1; cdr3_nt: TGCGCCAGCAGCGTGGGACCCCAAGGGGCCAACGTCCTGACTTTC; cdr3_aa: CASSVGPQGANVLTF
d_call: .; clone_size: few; j_call: TRBJ2-4; v_call: TRBV5-1; cdr3_nt: TGCGCCAGCAGCCCGTTGGACGGGGCCAAAAACATTCAGTACTTC; cdr3_aa: CASSPLDGAKNIQYF
d_call: .; clone_size: once; j_call: TRBJ1-1; v_call: TRBV6-2/TRBV6-3; cdr3_nt: TGTGCCAGCAGTCAAACTATCGGCGTCGGCGAAGCTTTCTTT; cdr3_aa: CASSQTIGVGEAFF
d_call: .; clone_size: few; j_call: TRBJ2-6; v_call: TRBV3-1; cdr3_nt: TGTGCCAGCAGCCAAGATCCTGGGGCCAACGTCCTGACTTTC; cdr3_aa: CASSQDPGANVLTF
d_call: .; clone_size: few; j_call: TRBJ1-3; v_call: TRBV9; cdr3_nt: TGTGCCAGCAGCCCTACAGGGAAAGGTGGAAACACCATATATTTT; cdr3_aa: CASSPTGKGGNTIYF
d_call: TRBD2; clone_size: few; j_call: TRBJ2-1; v_call: TRBV29-1; cdr3_nt: TGCAGCGTTGAGGGACTAGCTGGCAATGAGCAGTTCTTC; cdr3_aa: CSVEGLAGNEQFF
d_call: .; clone_size: few; j_call: TRBJ2-2; v_call: TRBV7-2; cdr3_nt: TGTGCCAGCAGCTTAGCCCCGGGAGTAGGGGAGCTGTTTTTT; cdr3_aa: CASSLAPGVGELFF
d_call: .; clone_size: .; j_call: TRBJ1-1; v_call: TRBV11-2; cdr3_nt: TGTGCCAGCAGCTTCGGACAGAGTGAAGCTTTCTTT; cdr3_aa: CASSFGQSEAFF
d_call: .; clone_size: .; j_call: TRBJ2-7; v_call: TRBV24-1; cdr3_nt: TGTGCCACCAGTGATTTGAGACAGGAGGACTACGAGCAGTACTTC; cdr3_aa: CATSDLRQEDYEQYF
d_call: .; clone_size: few; j_call: TRBJ2-3; v_call: TRBV20-1; cdr3_nt: TGCAGTGCCCATTGGGCGTCAGATACGCAGTATTTT; cdr3_aa: CSAHWASDTQYF
d_call: TRBD1; clone_size: few; j_call: TRBJ1-2; v_call: TRBV12-3/TRBV12-4; cdr3_nt: TGTGCCAGCAGCACCGGGACAGGGGCCTACACCTTC; cdr3_aa: CASSTGTGAYTF
d_call: TRBD1; clone_size: .; j_call: TRBJ1-6; v_call: TRBV7-9; cdr3_nt: TGTGCCAGCAGCTCCGGACAGGGCTATAATTCACCCCTCCACTTT; cdr3_aa: CASSSGQGYNSPLHF
d_call: .; clone_size: .; j_call: TRBJ2-3; v_call: TRBV5-8; cdr3_nt: TGTGCCAGCAGCTTGGGACAGGGACTACGGGATACGCAGTATTTT; cdr3_aa: CASSLGQGLRDTQYF
d_call: .; clone_size: .; j_call: TRBJ2-4; v_call: TRBV5-1; cdr3_nt: TGCGCCAGCAGGCACGCAGGGGCAGGGGAAAACATTCAGTACTTC; cdr3_aa: CASRHAGAGENIQYF
d_call: .; clone_size: few; j_call: TRBJ2-3; v_call: TRBV29-1; cdr3_nt: TGCAGCGTTGATTTTCGGGAGAGCACAGATACGCAGTATTTT; cdr3_aa: CSVDFRESTDTQYF
d_call: .; clone_size: few; j_call: TRBJ1-3; v_call: TRBV30; cdr3_nt: TGTGCCTGGACGGACATAAGGGCTTCCGGAAACACCATATATTTT; cdr3_aa: CAWTDIRASGNTIYF
d_call: .; clone_size: .; j_call: TRBJ2-2; v_call: TRBV6-6; cdr3_nt: TGTGCCAGCATGGGCCCCGGGGAGCTGTTTTTT; cdr3_aa: CASMGPGELFF
d_call: TRBD2; clone_size: few; j_call: TRBJ2-3; v_call: TRBV7-8; cdr3_nt: TGTGCCAGCAGCTTAATAGCGGGGGGAGGTGTAGATACGCAGTATTTT; cdr3_aa: CASSLIAGGGVDTQYF
d_call: .; clone_size: few; j_call: TRBJ2-7; v_call: TRBV9; cdr3_nt: TGTGCCAGCAGCGGCGACAGGTTCAGATCCGAGCAGTACTTC; cdr3_aa: CASSGDRFRSEQYF
d_call: TRBD2; clone_size: .; j_call: TRBJ2-3; v_call: TRBV5-1; cdr3_nt: TGCGCCAGCAGCCCCCGGGCGGGAGCCTTCACAGATACGCAGTATTTT; cdr3_aa: CASSPRAGAFTDTQYF
d_call: .; clone_size: few; j_call: TRBJ2-5; v_call: TRBV9; cdr3_nt: TGTGCCAGCAGCCACGGGGACCGACTTCAAGAGACCCAGTACTTC; cdr3_aa: CASSHGDRLQETQYF
d_call: .; clone_size: .; j_call: TRBJ1-4; v_call: TRBV20-1; cdr3_nt: TGCAGTGCTAGACAGGGTGCTAATGAAAAACTGTTTTTT; cdr3_aa: CSARQGANEKLFF
d_call: .; clone_size: many; j_call: TRBJ2-3; v_call: TRBV12-3/TRBV12-4; cdr3_nt: TGTGCCAGCAGTTCCCCTAGCACAGATACGCAGTATTTT; cdr3_aa: CASSSPSTDTQYF
d_call: .; clone_size: .; j_call: TRBJ2-1; v_call: TRBV12-3/TRBV12-4; cdr3_nt: TGTGCCAGCAGTCAACTAGCTAGGGGTGAGCAGTTCTTC; cdr3_aa: CASSQLARGEQFF
d_call: TRBD1; clone_size: .; j_call: TRBJ2-1; v_call: TRBV28; cdr3_nt: TGTGCCAGCAGTCCCGGGGACAGTTACAATGAGCAGTTCTTC; cdr3_aa: CASSPGDSYNEQFF
d_call: .; clone_size: once; j_call: TRBJ2-5; v_call: TRBV6-5; cdr3_nt: TGTGCCAGCATTAAGACTGGGACAGAGACCCAGTACTTC; cdr3_aa: CASIKTGTETQYF
d_call: .; clone_size: few; j_call: TRBJ2-1; v_call: TRBV7-9; cdr3_nt: TGTGCTAGCAGCTTCGGGGCGGGTAGCTCCTACAATGAGCAGTTCTTC; cdr3_aa: CASSFGAGSSYNEQFF